Below, 30 T cell receptor beta chains from the same sample are listed, as sequenced in a study of blood T cells in healthy people across ages. Then a second PCR, running roughly 7 to 11 cycles, was carried out with a sample-barcoded 5' primer and a J-beta primer mix. Via MiXCR, TCRdb re-called the 5' RACE reads, giving one row per CDR3 protein. The profile shows about 1 million distinct CDR3 sequences, under 30% of them singletons. The same data also went into a second study, on T cells of mothers and their children.

Input material: blood. These receptors originate from a girl between 2 and 10 years old in good health.

This clonotype was observed a few times. V usage is TRBV19 and J usage is TRBJ2-1; 9 nucleotides align to TRBD2. The germline V gene encodes CDR1 LNHDA and CDR2 SQIVND (reference sequence). After removal of 0 bases from V and 9 bases from J, the junction contained 6 bases not matched to a gene. The CDR3 runs to 15 residues. CDR3: CASSIEAGGQGEQFF. The CDR3 nucleotides are TGTGCCAGTAGTATAGAGGCGGGGGGGCAGGGTGAGCAGTTCTTC.

A few counts support this clonotype. The chain joins TRBV2 to TRBJ1-1; a possible D gene is TRBD1 (5 bases). The CDR3 totals 13 residues. The V gene's germline CDR1 is SNHLY and CDR2 FYNNEI. V lost 4 bases and J 4 bases, leaving 10 bases between the germline ends. CDR3 bases: TGTGCCAGCAGTGGAGAGGGGCCCACTGAAGCTTTCTTT. The encoded protein is CASSGEGPTEAFF.

The chain uses TRBV11-1 and TRBJ2-7; D perhaps matches TRBD2 (6 bases). Germline CDR1 is SGHAT and CDR2 is FQDESV (reference sequence). This CDR3 spans 15 amino acids. The V and J ends lost 6 bases and 2 bases respectively, with 17 bases between them. This CDR3 is CASRKTGLAAYEQYF. Here the CDR3 DNA reads TGTGCCAGCAGAAAAACGGGACTCGCAGCCTACGAGCAGTACTTC.

This clonotype was recorded a few times. The chain recombines TRBV7-8 with TRBJ2-7; D unclear. CDR1 SGHVS and CDR2 FQNEAQ come from the germline V gene. V shed 3 bases and J shed 6 bases, with 18 bases lying between them. This CDR3 is 15 amino acids long. In DNA form, the CDR3 reads TGTGCCAGCAGCTTGTCTCTCGGGCCCGATAGCGAGCAGTACTTC. Translating it yields CASSLSLGPDSEQYF.

The CDR3 DNA reads TGTGCCAGCAGTCAGACCGACCAGGGTGGTAACACCATATATTTT. Its translation is CASSQTDQGGNTIYF. V is TRBV6-6 and J is TRBJ1-3, with D perhaps matching TRBD1 (5 bases). This CDR3 has 15 residues. CDR1 is MNHNY, CDR2 SVGAGI, per germline (reference sequence). Deletions cut 5 bases from V and 7 bases from J, with 18 bases between.

The gene calls are TRBV28 and TRBJ2-5; tentative D call: TRBD2 (6 bases). From germline, CDR1 is MDHEN and CDR2 SYDVKM. Trimming removed 5 bases from V and 5 bases from J, with 21 bases in between. The CDR3 extends over 16 amino acids. CDR3 nucleotide sequence: TGTGCCAGCAGTCCGGAGCGGGCAAACCGACAGGAGACCCAGTACTTC. Its protein product is CASSPERANRQETQYF.

This clonotype was observed a handful of times. The V and J genes are TRBV27 and TRBJ2-7, with D maybe TRBD2 (5 bases). The CDR3 runs 13 residues. Deletions cut 6 bases from V and 2 bases from J, with 11 bases between. The germline CDR1 and CDR2 sequences are MNHEY and SMNVEV (reference sequence). The CDR3 DNA follows: TGTGCCAGCAGCGGACTTCGTACCTACGAGCAGTACTTC. Its translation: CASSGLRTYEQYF.

The rearrangement joins TRBV28 to TRBJ2-2; D remains unclear. Looked up from germline, CDR1 is MDHEN and CDR2 is SYDVKM. V lost 7 bases and J lost 5, with 14 bases in between. This CDR3 region has 14 residues. Here the CDR3 reads CASMMVKKTGELFF. DNA of the CDR3: TGTGCCAGCATGATGGTTAAGAAAACCGGGGAGCTGTTTTTT.

This clonotype was picked up a small number of times. The chain has TRBV29-1 and TRBJ2-6, with 7 positions matching TRBD1. The CDR3 consists of 15 residues. V lost 6 bases and J lost 0; bases outside the gene matches: 5. The germline CDR1 and CDR2 sequences are SQVTM and ANQGSEA. The CDR3, as DNA: TGCAGCGTGGGACAGTTAGACTCTGGGGCCAACGTCCTGACTTTC. Translating gives CSVGQLDSGANVLTF.

The chain joins TRBV7-2 to TRBJ2-3; D unresolved. The germline V and J ends were trimmed by 1 base and 2 bases, with 10 bases remaining between them. The CDR3 spans 15 residues. Germline loops: CDR1 SGHTA, CDR2 FQGNSA. The CDR3 DNA reads TGTGCCAGCAGCTTAGAACTACCCTTCACAGATACGCAGTATTTT. Protein sequence: CASSLELPFTDTQYF.

DNA of the CDR3: TGTGCCAGCAGTCCCGGGACAGGGAAGCGTTCACCCCTCCACTTT. Amino acid sequence: CASSPGTGKRSPLHF. The chain carries TRBV12-3 or TRBV12-4 and TRBJ1-6, with 9 bases that match TRBD1. V shed 5 bases and J 9 bases; nucleotides not matched to a gene: 8. CDR3 length equals 15 residues.

This clonotype turned up a few times. The chain employs TRBV6-2 or TRBV6-3 and TRBJ2-3; TRBD2 might be the D (6 bases). CDR1 MNHEY and CDR2 SVGEGT come from the germline V gene. V lost 8 bases to trimming and J lost 4 bases, with 19 bases between them. The length of the CDR3 is 15 residues. The CDR3 coding sequence is TGTGCCAGCCTCCAGCGGGTAGGCCCGTCAGATACGCAGTATTTT. It specifies CASLQRVGPSDTQYF.

This clonotype came up a few times. The J gene is TRBJ1-6, the V gene TRBV3-1; D perhaps matches TRBD1 (6 bases). CDR3 length equals 15 residues. V was cut by 3 bases and J by 7 bases, with 13 bases left in between. Germline V gene sequence: CDR1 LGHDT, CDR2 YNNKEL (reference sequence). CDR3 residues: CASSHEGTRNSPLHF. The CDR3 DNA follows: TGTGCCAGCAGCCACGAAGGGACAAGGAATTCACCCCTCCACTTT.

This clonotype was observed a few times. The V call is TRBV2, the J call TRBJ2-7, with 8 bases that match TRBD1. The junction had 5 bases not matched to a gene; V was cut back by 6 bases and J by 1 base. The CDR3 is 14 amino acids. Germline V lookup: CDR1 SNHLY, CDR2 FYNNEI. CDR3 protein: CASRFNRGSYEQYF. CDR3 in DNA: TGTGCCAGCAGGTTCAACAGGGGGTCCTACGAGCAGTACTTC.

V and J are TRBV19 and TRBJ2-1; 9 positions match TRBD1. Germline CDR1 is LNHDA and CDR2 is SQIVND (reference sequence). V gave up 4 bases and J gave up 5 bases; unmatched junction bases: 6. The CDR3 covers 15 residues. Written as DNA, the CDR3 is TGTGCCAGTAGTAATTGGGGGACAGGGAACAATGAGCAGTTCTTC. This codes for CASSNWGTGNNEQFF.

Only a few counts were recorded for this clonotype. The chain joins TRBV20-1 to TRBJ1-2; D is uncertain. Germline V gene data show CDR1 as DFQATT and CDR2 as SNEGSKA (reference sequence). Trimming removed 0 bases at V and 4 bases at J, with 15 bases between. The CDR3 spans 15 residues. The CDR3 region is CSARDGERLAYGYTF. The CDR3 coding sequence is TGCAGTGCTAGAGATGGCGAACGGTTGGCCTATGGCTACACCTTC.

There are a few counts of this clonotype. This chain uses TRBV13 with TRBJ2-3; D is possibly TRBD1 (6 bases). There are 16 residues in the CDR3. The germline V and J ends were trimmed by 4 bases and 3 bases, with 17 bases remaining between them. Germline CDR1 reads PRHDT; CDR2 reads FYEKMQ (reference sequence). CDR3 DNA: TGTGCCAGCAGCTCCGATCCAGGGGTCGCGACAGATACGCAGTATTTT. It encodes CASSSDPGVATDTQYF.

V usage is TRBV2 and J usage is TRBJ1-2; D remains unclear. The CDR3 is 14 residues long. With 1 base removed from V and 3 bases from J, the gap between germline ends came to 9 bases. CDR1 and CDR2 from the germline V gene are SNHLY and FYNNEI. CDR3 DNA: TGTGCCAGCAGTGAAGTCGGGCAGTACTATGGCTACACCTTC. Translating it yields CASSEVGQYYGYTF.

CDR3 protein: CASSQDPGRDEKLFF. CDR3 bases: TGTGCCAGCAGCCAAGATCCCGGGCGGGATGAAAAACTGTTTTTT. This rearrangement joins TRBV3-1 to TRBJ1-4, with D unclear. Trimming pared 0 bases from V and 6 bases from J, leaving 11 bases between. CDR1 and CDR2 (germline): LGHDT, YNNKEL (reference sequence). This CDR3 spans 15 amino acids.

J is TRBJ2-3 and V is TRBV9; a possible D gene is TRBD2 (5 bases). This CDR3 spans 18 amino acids. V was clipped by 0 bases and J by 2 bases, with 19 bases between them. Germline V gene sequence: CDR1 SGDLS, CDR2 YYNGEE. CDR3 in DNA: TGTGCCAGCAGCGTAGACGTTTCGAGGGCCCGGAACACAGATACGCAGTATTTT. Amino acid sequence: CASSVDVSRARNTDTQYF.

This clonotype has just a few counts. The chain combines TRBV27 with TRBJ1-6; 7 bases match TRBD1. V gave up 5 bases and J gave up 10 bases; unmatched junction bases: 14. This CDR3 has 16 amino acids. CDR1 is MNHEY, CDR2 SMNVEV, per germline (reference sequence). CDR3 loop: CASSPATGYGYSPLHF. For the CDR3, the DNA is TGTGCCAGCAGTCCAGCGACAGGGTATGGGTACTCACCCCTCCACTTT.

There are a few counts of this clonotype. The rearrangement links TRBV18 to TRBJ2-5, with D unclear. Gene TRBJ2-1 matches the end of the DNA better, so the J call may be wrong. This CDR3 is built from 13 residues. Looked up from germline, CDR1 is KGHSH and CDR2 is LQKENI. DNA of the CDR3: TGTGCCAGCTCAAATTCTGGGTTCGATGAGCAGTTCTTC. Protein sequence: CASSNSGFDEQFF.

This rearrangement joins TRBV2 to TRBJ2-1, with D perhaps TRBD2 (5 bases). The end of the DNA fits TRBJ2-7 better, so the J call may be wrong. Germline-derived CDR1 and CDR2 are SNHLY and FYNNEI. This CDR3 has 12 residues. The CDR3: CASGIGRDEQYF. In DNA form, the CDR3 reads TGTGCCAGCGGAATAGGGAGAGACGAGCAGTACTTC.

This clonotype was found a few times. V usage is TRBV7-6 and J usage is TRBJ2-5, with TRBD2 matching over 8 bases. This CDR3 region has 16 residues. Germline CDR1 is SGHVS and CDR2 is FNYEAQ. V gave up 0 bases and J gave up 5 bases; unmatched junction bases: 8. CDR3 loop: CASSLAPGGIKETQYF. CDR3 coding DNA: TGTGCCAGCAGCTTAGCCCCGGGAGGGATTAAGGAGACCCAGTACTTC.

The gene calls are TRBV20-1 and TRBJ2-3; TRBD2 agrees at 9 bases. This CDR3 comprises 14 residues. CDR1 DFQATT and CDR2 SNEGSKA come from the germline V gene (reference sequence). V trimming: 5 bases; J trimming: 4 bases; junction bases outside the gene matches: 7. CDR3 nucleotides: TGCAGTGCTGGCGGGGGGGAGCGCCCAGATACGCAGTATTTT. This sequence encodes CSAGGGERPDTQYF.

The V and J genes are TRBV3-1 and TRBJ2-1, with D maybe TRBD2 (5 bases). CDR1 and CDR2 from the germline V gene are LGHDT and YNNKEL (reference sequence). The CDR3 length is 16 residues. V shed 4 bases and J shed 8 bases, with 21 bases lying between them. The CDR3 protein is CASSLNLRATPDEQFF. The DNA for the CDR3 is TGTGCCAGCAGCCTTAACTTGAGGGCTACACCTGATGAGCAGTTCTTC.

This clonotype was seen only a few times. The rearrangement joins TRBV7-9 to TRBJ2-7, with 7 bases matching TRBD2. V lost 9 bases to trimming and J lost 5 bases; unmatched junction nucleotides: 22. The CDR3 is made up of 17 amino acids. Germline V CDR1 and CDR2: SEHNR, FQNEAQ (reference sequence). For the CDR3, the DNA is TGTGCCAGGACGCAAAGCGGGAAAGGCCCCCCCATCGACGAGCAGTACTTC. It translates to CARTQSGKGPPIDEQYF.

Comment on this clonotype: Relative to the germline gene, one junction end is altered; a read error may explain this. The V and J genes are TRBV13 and TRBJ2-3; 10 bases match TRBD2. This CDR3 spans 13 amino acids. CDR1 PRHDT and CDR2 FYEKMQ come from the germline V gene (reference sequence). This CDR3 reads CASSSLAGDTRYF. The CDR3 DNA reads TGTGCCAGCAGCTCCCTAGCGGGAGATACGCGGTATTTT.

This clonotype showed up just a few times. This rearrangement joins TRBV7-8 to TRBJ1-1; D unclear. The V gene's germline CDR1 is SGHVS and CDR2 FQNEAQ. The ends were cut back, 5 bases at V and 9 bases at J, with 19 bases in the middle. The CDR3 is made up of 14 amino acids. CDR3 loop: CASSPSSWDEKAFF. CDR3 nucleotides: TGTGCCAGCAGCCCCAGTAGCTGGGATGAGAAAGCTTTCTTT.

This clonotype has only a few counts. The chain uses TRBV5-5 and TRBJ1-3; D unclear. V was clipped by 4 bases and J by 3 bases, with 14 bases between them. CDR1 is SGHKS and CDR2 is YYEKEE in the germline V gene (reference sequence). The CDR3 consists of 15 residues. DNA of the CDR3: TGTGCCAGCAGCCTCGATACCTCGAGTGGAAACACCATATATTTT. Translation: CASSLDTSSGNTIYF.